The present T cell receptor (beta chain) was sequenced within a study of blood T cell repertoires in COVID-19. Whole-study context: COVID-19 samples collected from the United States, Italy and Spain covered acute and convalescent phases. PBMCs, B-cell-depleted T cells, or T cells provided the cDNA or gDNA that made up the material.

The CDR3 is 14 amino acids. Per germline, CDR1 SGDLS and CDR2 YYNGEE. Trimming stripped 4 bases from V and 7 bases from J, with 17 bases between. Authors' data handling: Estimation of nucleated cell counts relied on the amplification of reference gene primers. Here immunoSEQ multiplex PCR was the method, and the copy in TCRdb shows in-frame clones only, minus some. The V and J calls and clone size were taken over from that table, and D and trimming were inferred from the DNA. The table lists more than 7,500 clones, around 88% of them singletons. The gene calls are TRBV9 and TRBJ1-1; tentative D call: TRBD1 (6 bases). Sequencing input: peripheral blood. This TCR was sampled from a human donor with active COVID-19. The donor label of this sample is uncertain. CDR3 residues: CASSKRQDDSEAFF. The CDR3 DNA is TGTGCCAGCAGCAAGAGACAGGATGACAGTGAAGCTTTCTTT.